This T cell receptor beta chain originates from a study of blood T cell repertoires in COVID-19. Clones were read by immunoSEQ multiplex PCR, and TCRdb kept only the in-frame ones, dropping some. The sample shows about 160,000 clones, about three quarters of them seen only once. The ends were cut back, 5 bases at V and 0 bases at J, with 17 bases in the middle. This CDR3 spans 16 amino acids. Germline-derived CDR1 and CDR2 are SGHDT and YYEEEE. The receptor was derived from a man aged 65 to 85 with acute or convalescent COVID-19. Source material: peripheral blood. The rearrangement joins TRBV5-6 to TRBJ2-5; a weak D match, TRBD2 (6 bases). In nucleotides, the CDR3 is TGTGCCAGCAGTTCCCCTCTAGCGACCTACCAAGAGACCCAGTACTTC. It encodes CASSSPLATYQETQYF.